Following are 21 T cell receptor beta chains from one sample sequenced in a study of blood T cell repertoires in COVID-19. This table comes from immunoSEQ multiplex PCR, and its TCRdb copy is limited to in-frame clones, with some not included. The sample records 200,000 to 250,000 clones, less than 90% being singletons. Sequencing was performed on PBMCs or T cells enriched from blood (not recorded which). The receptors come from a woman in her twenties or thirties who had recovered from COVID-19.

This sequence joins TRBV4-2 and TRBJ2-1; D is ambiguous. CDR1 and CDR2 (germline): LGHNA, YNFKEQ. The CDR3 totals 15 residues. The germline V and J ends were trimmed by 0 bases and 0 bases, with 6 bases remaining between them. CDR3 in amino acids: CASSQEERSYNEQFF. The CDR3 DNA reads TGTGCCAGCAGCCAAGAAGAGCGCTCCTACAATGAGCAGTTCTTC.

This rearrangement joins TRBV7-2 to TRBJ1-4, with a tentative D call TRBD1 (5 bases). The CDR3 covers 15 residues. Germline CDR1 SGHTA, CDR2 FQGNSA. V lost 1 base and J 8 bases, leaving 14 bases between the germline ends. This CDR3 is CASSLVVGQEEKLFF. CDR3 DNA: TGTGCCAGCAGCTTAGTTGTCGGACAAGAGGAAAAACTGTTTTTT.

This clone was seen a few times. The chain carries TRBV7-6 and TRBJ2-2; TRBD2 agrees at 11 bases. The CDR3 extends over 14 amino acids. Germline CDR1 SGHVS, CDR2 FNYEAQ. The V gene end was trimmed by 8 bases and the J gene end by 1 base; junction bases not matched to a gene: 0. Here the CDR3 DNA reads TGTGCCAGCGGACTAGCGGGGAACACCGGGGAGCTGTTTTTT. Translating gives CASGLAGNTGELFF.

This chain links TRBV29-1 with TRBJ2-7, with 8 bases fitting TRBD1. V lost 4 bases to trimming and J lost 5 bases; unmatched junction nucleotides: 13. The V gene's germline CDR1 is SQVTM and CDR2 ANQGSEA. The CDR3 runs to 15 residues. In DNA, the CDR3 is TGCAGCGTTGGGTTTGGCAGGGGGCGCGGGGACGAGCAGTACTTC. Translating gives CSVGFGRGRGDEQYF.

The chain uses TRBV4-2 and TRBJ2-7; 12 bases match TRBD2. Germline CDR1 reads LGHNA; CDR2 reads YNFKEQ. There are 21 residues in the CDR3. The V and J ends lost 0 bases and 4 bases, in that order; junction bases with no gene match: 19. CDR3 loop: CASSQDGAGTSGLSRGYEQYF. DNA for the CDR3: TGTGCCAGCAGCCAAGATGGGGCCGGGACTAGCGGGCTCTCCAGAGGGTACGAGCAGTACTTC.

The genes are TRBV5-1 and TRBJ2-5; 13 nucleotides line up with TRBD2. The CDR3 extends over 15 amino acids. Per germline, CDR1 SGHRS and CDR2 YFSETQ. Germline trimming cut 4 bases from V and 4 bases from J; bases unmatched to any gene: 4. The CDR3 DNA follows: TGCGCCAGCAGCCGGGGGACTAGCGGGGTAGAGACCCAGTACTTC. Protein product: CASSRGTSGVETQYF.

This chain joins TRBV4-2 and TRBJ2-7; 8 bases align to TRBD2. Germline CDR1 LGHNA, CDR2 YNFKEQ. The CDR3 totals 15 residues. V dropped 4 bases and J dropped 0; count of bases not matched to a gene: 5. CDR3 nucleotide sequence: TGTGCCAGCAGCCCACTAGCGGCAGACTCCTACGAGCAGTACTTC. Encoded protein: CASSPLAADSYEQYF.

The chain is built from TRBV10-3 and TRBJ1-1, with TRBD1 as a possible D gene (6 bases). The V and J ends lost 0 bases and 11 bases respectively, with 13 bases between them. CDR1 is ENHRY, CDR2 SYGVKD, per germline. This CDR3 comprises 13 residues. CDR3 in amino acids: CAISESGRGGAFF. The CDR3 DNA follows: TGTGCCATCAGTGAGTCGGGGCGAGGGGGTGCTTTCTTT.

The chain links TRBV5-1 to TRBJ2-5; D is ambiguous. V shed 0 bases and J shed 5 bases, with 5 bases lying between them. The CDR3 runs 12 residues. Germline V gene data show CDR1 as SGHRS and CDR2 as YFSETQ. The CDR3 reads CASSLVGETQYF. CDR3 nucleotides: TGCGCCAGCAGCTTGGTCGGGGAGACCCAGTACTTC.

The J gene is TRBJ1-3, the V gene TRBV19, with D possibly being TRBD1 (5 bases). Germline CDR1 reads LNHDA; CDR2 reads SQIVND (reference sequence). This CDR3 region has 14 residues. V was trimmed by 8 bases and J by 4 bases, leaving 15 bases between them. CDR3 sequence reads: CASEAGKPGNTIYF. CDR3 sequence (DNA): TGTGCCAGTGAAGCAGGGAAGCCCGGAAACACCATATATTTT.

This sequence joins TRBV28 and TRBJ2-5, with D possibly being TRBD2 (6 bases). Germline CDR1 MDHEN, CDR2 SYDVKM. V gave up 5 bases and J gave up 2 bases, with 18 bases separating them. CDR3 length: 16 amino acids. CDR3 coding DNA: TGTGCCAGCAGTCCCCCCCCGGCCGGAGGGCAAGAGACCCAGTACTTC. It encodes CASSPPPAGGQETQYF.

In the case of this clone: The same CDR3 is also encoded by other DNA sequences in this sample. The V and J genes are TRBV18 and TRBJ2-2; 7 bases fit TRBD1. The CDR3 length is 14 residues. Trimming cost V 3 bases and J 4 bases; bases outside gene matches: 2. The germline V gene encodes CDR1 KGHSH and CDR2 LQKENI. The CDR3 protein is CASSPSGGTGELFF. The CDR3 region has the DNA TGTGCCAGCTCACCCTCAGGGGGCACCGGGGAGCTGTTTTTT.

This clone was counted only a few times. The J gene is TRBJ1-2, the V gene TRBV29-1; D ambiguous. The CDR3 is made up of 14 amino acids. From germline, CDR1 is SQVTM and CDR2 ANQGSEA. V gave up 2 bases and J gave up 4 bases, with 14 bases separating them. The CDR3 sequence: CSVESRAGVYGYTF. CDR3 bases: TGCAGCGTTGAAAGTCGCGCGGGCGTCTATGGCTACACCTTC.

The V call is TRBV4-3, the J call TRBJ1-3, with 7 bases matching TRBD1. The CDR3 has 15 amino acids. CDR1 LGHNA and CDR2 YSLEER come from the germline V gene. V shed 0 bases and J 8 bases; nucleotides not matched to a gene: 7. CDR3 nucleotide sequence: TGCGCCAGCAGCCAAGATTTACAGGGGAGGTACACCATATATTTT. Translated: CASSQDLQGRYTIYF.

The chain recombines TRBV7-3 with TRBJ2-1; 8 nucleotides line up with TRBD1. V gave up 5 bases and J gave up 6 bases; unmatched junction bases: 15. The CDR3 contains 17 residues. CDR1 and CDR2 (germline): SGHTA, FQGTGA. CDR3 bases: TGTGCCAGCAGCCCTATGGCAGGGGGCGCGGATCGCAATGAGCAGTTCTTC. This gives the protein CASSPMAGGADRNEQFF.

J is TRBJ1-2 and V is TRBV2; 8 bases are shared with TRBD1. The CDR3 is made up of 13 amino acids. Trimming took 8 bases from V and 3 from J; bases not matched to a gene: 5. The germline CDR1 and CDR2 sequences are SNHLY and FYNNEI. DNA for the CDR3: TGTGCCAGCTCGACAGGGGCGGACTATGGCTACACCTTC. It is translated as CASSTGADYGYTF. The full variable domain, in which reference TRBV2 and TRBJ1-2 provide the parts outside the CDR3, is EPEVTQTPSHQVTQMGQEVILRCVPISNHLYFYWYRQILGQKVEFLVSFYNNEISEKSEIFDDQFSVERPDGSNFTLKIRSTKLEDSAMYFCASSTGADYGYTFGSGTRLTVV.

V and J are TRBV5-3 and TRBJ2-5; 15 bases agree with TRBD2. TRBV5-3 is filed as an ORF, its function uncertain. The ends lost 5 bases at V and 0 bases at J; junction bases unmatched: 8. The CDR3 is 18 residues long. The CDR3 DNA reads as TGTGCCAGAAGTTTCACCGGGACTAGCGGGGGGCACCAAGAGACCCAGTACTTC. Translation: CARSFTGTSGGHQETQYF.

The chain has TRBV4-2 and TRBJ2-3; 7 bases fit TRBD2. Trimming cost V 2 bases and J 4 bases; bases outside gene matches: 9. Germline V gene data show CDR1 as LGHNA and CDR2 as YNFKEQ. This CDR3 is built from 16 residues. CDR3 coding DNA: TGTGCCAGCAGCCAAACTGGACTAGTCGTGGCAGATACGCAGTATTTT. Its translation is CASSQTGLVVADTQYF.

The chain couples TRBV11-2 to TRBJ1-2; D gene ambiguous. V shed 1 base and J shed 7 bases, with 10 bases lying between them. This CDR3 is 13 amino acids long. In germline, CDR1 is SGHAT, CDR2 FQNNGV. The CDR3 here is CASSLGGTTGYTF. The CDR3 DNA sequence: TGTGCCAGCAGCTTAGGAGGTACCACTGGCTACACCTTC.

The chain recombines TRBV4-1 with TRBJ2-3; possible D gene TRBD2, 6 bases. The CDR3 is 17 amino acids. V was shortened by 3 bases and J by 6 bases, with 22 bases between the two germline ends. The germline CDR1 and CDR2 sequences are MGHRA and YSYEKL. The CDR3 is CASSHTRLDGPLDTQYF. CDR3 in DNA: TGCGCCAGCAGCCACACTAGACTAGACGGCCCGCTCGATACGCAGTATTTT.

V and J are TRBV4-3 and TRBJ2-7; 12 bases match TRBD2. V gave up 6 bases and J gave up 1 base; unmatched junction bases: 4. The CDR3 is 15 residues long. Germline values: CDR1 LGHNA, CDR2 YSLEER. DNA of the CDR3: TGCGCCAGCAGTATTGGGACTAGCGGGTCCTACGAGCAGTACTTC. It specifies CASSIGTSGSYEQYF.